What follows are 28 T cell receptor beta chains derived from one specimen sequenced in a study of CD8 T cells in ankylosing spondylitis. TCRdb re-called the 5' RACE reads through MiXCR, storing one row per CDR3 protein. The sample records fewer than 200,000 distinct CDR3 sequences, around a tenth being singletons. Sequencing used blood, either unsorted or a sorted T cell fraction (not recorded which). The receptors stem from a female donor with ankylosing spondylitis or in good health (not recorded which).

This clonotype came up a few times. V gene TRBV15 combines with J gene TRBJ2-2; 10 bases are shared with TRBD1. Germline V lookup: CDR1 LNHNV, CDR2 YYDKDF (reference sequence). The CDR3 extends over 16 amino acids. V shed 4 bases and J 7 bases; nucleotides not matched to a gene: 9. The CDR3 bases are TGTGCCACCAGCACTTTAGGACAGGGGGACGGCGGGGAGCTGTTTTTT. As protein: CATSTLGQGDGGELFF.

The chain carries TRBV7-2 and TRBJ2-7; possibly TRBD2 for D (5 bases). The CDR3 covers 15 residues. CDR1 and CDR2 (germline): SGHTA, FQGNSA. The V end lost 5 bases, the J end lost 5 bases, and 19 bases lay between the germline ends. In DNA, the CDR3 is TGTGCCAGCAGCCCTAGAGGGTCAGTCGGAGACGAGCAGTACTTC. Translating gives CASSPRGSVGDEQYF.

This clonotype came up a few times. CDR3 sequence reads: CASSPRDPYYEQYF. Here the CDR3 DNA reads TGTGCCAGCAGTCCCAGGGACCCCTATTACGAGCAGTACTTC. This chain joins TRBV27 and TRBJ2-7; either TRBD1 or TRBD2 may fit D (5 bases each). Trimming stripped 5 bases from V and 4 bases from J, with 15 bases between. In germline, CDR1 is MNHEY, CDR2 SMNVEV (reference sequence). This CDR3 has 14 amino acids.

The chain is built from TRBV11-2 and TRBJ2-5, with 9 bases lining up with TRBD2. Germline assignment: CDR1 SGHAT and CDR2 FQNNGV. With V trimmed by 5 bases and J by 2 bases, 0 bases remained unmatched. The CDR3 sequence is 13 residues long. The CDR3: CASSTSGQETQYF. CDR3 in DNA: TGTGCCAGCAGCACTAGCGGGCAAGAGACCCAGTACTTC.

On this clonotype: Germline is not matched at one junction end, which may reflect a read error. The CDR3 sequence: CASSVRAGEGTQYF. CDR3 nucleotides: TGTGCTAGCAGCGTAAGAGCGGGAGAGGGGACCCAGTACTTC. This rearrangement joins TRBV7-7 to TRBJ2-5; 8 bases map to TRBD2. CDR3 size: 14 residues. Germline lookup yields CDR1 SSHAT and CDR2 FNYEAQ (reference sequence).

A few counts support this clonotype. CDR3: CASQRGGEQYF. In nucleotides, the CDR3 is TGTGCCAGTCAGCGGGGCGGCGAGCAGTACTTC. The chain links TRBV28 to TRBJ2-7; 7 bases align to TRBD2. The CDR3 is 11 amino acids. The germline V gene has CDR1 MDHEN and CDR2 SYDVKM. V lost 9 bases, J lost 6 bases, and 5 bases stayed unmatched.

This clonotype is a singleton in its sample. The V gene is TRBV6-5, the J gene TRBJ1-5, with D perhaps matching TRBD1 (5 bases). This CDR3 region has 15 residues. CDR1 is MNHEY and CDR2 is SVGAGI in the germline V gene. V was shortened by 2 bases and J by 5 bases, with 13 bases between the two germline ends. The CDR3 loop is CASSYGAGKDQPQHF. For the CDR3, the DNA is TGTGCCAGCAGTTACGGGGCGGGTAAGGATCAGCCCCAGCATTTT.

CDR3 coding DNA: TGTGCCAGCAGCTTAGGTAGCAGGGTCCCTTCCTCTTTGTATGAGCAGTTCTTC. Translated, it gives CASSLGSRVPSSLYEQFF. The gene calls are TRBV11-2 and TRBJ2-1; maybe TRBD1 (5 bases). Germline V lookup: CDR1 SGHAT, CDR2 FQNNGV. Trimming left V 1 base short and J 8 bases short, with 24 bases between. This CDR3 has 18 residues.

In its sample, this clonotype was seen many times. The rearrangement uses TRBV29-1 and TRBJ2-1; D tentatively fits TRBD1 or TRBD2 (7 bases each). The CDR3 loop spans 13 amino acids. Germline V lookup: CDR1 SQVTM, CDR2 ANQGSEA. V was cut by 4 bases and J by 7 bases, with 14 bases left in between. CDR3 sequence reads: CSVVGGTANEQFF. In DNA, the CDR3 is TGCAGCGTTGTGGGGGGGACAGCGAATGAGCAGTTCTTC.

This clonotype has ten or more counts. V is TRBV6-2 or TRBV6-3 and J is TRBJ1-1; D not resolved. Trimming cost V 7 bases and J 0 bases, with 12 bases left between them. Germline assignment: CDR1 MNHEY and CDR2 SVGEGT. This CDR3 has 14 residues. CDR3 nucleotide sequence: TGTGCCAGCACCGACGAGGTCCTGAACACTGAAGCTTTCTTT. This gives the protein CASTDEVLNTEAFF.

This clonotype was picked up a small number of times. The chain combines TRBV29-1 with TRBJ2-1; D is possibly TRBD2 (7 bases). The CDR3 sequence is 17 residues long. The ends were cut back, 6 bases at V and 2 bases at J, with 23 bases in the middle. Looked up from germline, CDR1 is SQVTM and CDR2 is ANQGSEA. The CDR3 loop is CSVRGLDQGSPYNEQFF. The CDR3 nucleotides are TGCAGCGTGCGCGGACTAGACCAGGGGTCCCCCTACAATGAGCAGTTCTTC.

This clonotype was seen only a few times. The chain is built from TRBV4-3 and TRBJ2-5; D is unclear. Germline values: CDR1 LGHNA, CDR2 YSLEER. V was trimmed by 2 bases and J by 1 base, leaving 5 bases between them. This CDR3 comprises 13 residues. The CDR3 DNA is TGCGCCAGCAGCCAACAGACCCAAGAGACCCAGTACTTC. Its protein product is CASSQQTQETQYF.

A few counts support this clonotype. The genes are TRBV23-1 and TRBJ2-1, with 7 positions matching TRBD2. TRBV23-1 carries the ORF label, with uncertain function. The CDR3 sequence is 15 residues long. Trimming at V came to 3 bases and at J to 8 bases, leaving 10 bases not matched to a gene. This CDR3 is CASSQRAGAPHEQFF. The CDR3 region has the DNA TGCGCCAGCAGTCAGCGGGCGGGAGCGCCCCATGAGCAGTTCTTC.

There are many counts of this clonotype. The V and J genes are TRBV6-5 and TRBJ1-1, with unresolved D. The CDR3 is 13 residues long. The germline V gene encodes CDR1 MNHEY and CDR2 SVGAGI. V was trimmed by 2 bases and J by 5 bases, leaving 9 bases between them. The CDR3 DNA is TGTGCCAGCAGTTACGCGAAGCAGACTGAAGCTTTCTTT. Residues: CASSYAKQTEAFF.

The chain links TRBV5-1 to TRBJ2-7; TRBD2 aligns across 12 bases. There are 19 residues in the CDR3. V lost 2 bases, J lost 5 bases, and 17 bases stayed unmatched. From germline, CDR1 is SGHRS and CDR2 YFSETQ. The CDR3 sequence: CASSFEGTSGLRLMNEQYF. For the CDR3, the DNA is TGCGCCAGCAGCTTTGAGGGGACTAGCGGGCTACGGTTGATGAACGAGCAGTACTTC.

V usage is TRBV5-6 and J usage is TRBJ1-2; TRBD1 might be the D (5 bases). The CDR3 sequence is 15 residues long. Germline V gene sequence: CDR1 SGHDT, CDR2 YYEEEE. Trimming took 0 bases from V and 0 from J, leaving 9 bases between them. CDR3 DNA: TGTGCCAGCAGCTTGGGGGGGATTACTAACTATGGCTACACCTTC. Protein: CASSLGGITNYGYTF.

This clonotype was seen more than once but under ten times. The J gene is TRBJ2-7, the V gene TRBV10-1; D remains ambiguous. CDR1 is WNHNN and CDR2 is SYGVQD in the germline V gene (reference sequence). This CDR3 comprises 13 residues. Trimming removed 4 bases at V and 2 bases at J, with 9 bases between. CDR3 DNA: TGCGCCAGCAGTGCGTACCGTGCCTACGAGCAGTACTTC. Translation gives CASSAYRAYEQYF.

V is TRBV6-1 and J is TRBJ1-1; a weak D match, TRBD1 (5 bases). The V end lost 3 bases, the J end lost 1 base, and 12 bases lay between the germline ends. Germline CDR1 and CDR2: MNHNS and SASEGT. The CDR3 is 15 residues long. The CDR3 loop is CASSDEPTGNTEAFF. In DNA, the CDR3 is TGTGCCAGCAGTGACGAACCAACAGGGAACACTGAAGCTTTCTTT.

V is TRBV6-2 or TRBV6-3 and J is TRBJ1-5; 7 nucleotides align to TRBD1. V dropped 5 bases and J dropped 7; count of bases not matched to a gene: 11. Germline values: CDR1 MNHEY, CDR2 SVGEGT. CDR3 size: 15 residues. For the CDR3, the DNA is TGTGCCAGCAGTCCCTACAGGGGCTCAGGGCAGCCCCAGCATTTT. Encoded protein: CASSPYRGSGQPQHF.

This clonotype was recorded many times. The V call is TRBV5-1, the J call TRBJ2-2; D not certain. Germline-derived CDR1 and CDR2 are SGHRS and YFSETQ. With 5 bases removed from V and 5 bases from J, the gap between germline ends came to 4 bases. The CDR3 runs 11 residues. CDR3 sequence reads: CASRGTGELFF. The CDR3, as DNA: TGCGCCAGCAGGGGGACCGGGGAGCTGTTTTTT.

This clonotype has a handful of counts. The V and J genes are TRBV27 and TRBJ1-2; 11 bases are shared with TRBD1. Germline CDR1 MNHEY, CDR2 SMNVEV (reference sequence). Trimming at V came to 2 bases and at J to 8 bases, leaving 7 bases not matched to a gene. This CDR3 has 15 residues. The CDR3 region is CASSLGGQGAGGYTF. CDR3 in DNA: TGTGCCAGCAGTTTAGGCGGACAGGGGGCGGGGGGCTACACCTTC.

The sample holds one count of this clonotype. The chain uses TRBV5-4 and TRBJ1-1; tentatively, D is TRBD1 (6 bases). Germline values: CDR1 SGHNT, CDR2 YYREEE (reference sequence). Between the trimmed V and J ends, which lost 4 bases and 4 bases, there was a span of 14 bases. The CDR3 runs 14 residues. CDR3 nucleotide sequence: TGTGCCAGCAGCCCTCCAGGGGTGGGCACTGAAGCTTTCTTT. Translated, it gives CASSPPGVGTEAFF. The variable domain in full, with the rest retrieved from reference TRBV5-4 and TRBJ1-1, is ETGVTQSPTHLIKTRGQQVTLRCSSQSGHNTVSWYQQALGQGPQFIFQYYREEENGRGNFPPRFSGLQFPNYSSELNVNALELDDSALYLCASSPPGVGTEAFFGQGTRLTVV.

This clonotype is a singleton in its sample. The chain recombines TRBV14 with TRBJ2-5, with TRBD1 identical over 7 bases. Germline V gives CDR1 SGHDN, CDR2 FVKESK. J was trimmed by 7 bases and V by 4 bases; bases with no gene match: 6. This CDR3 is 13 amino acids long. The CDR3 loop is CASSPGQRGTQYF. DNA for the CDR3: TGTGCCAGCAGCCCGGGACAGCGAGGGACCCAGTACTTC.

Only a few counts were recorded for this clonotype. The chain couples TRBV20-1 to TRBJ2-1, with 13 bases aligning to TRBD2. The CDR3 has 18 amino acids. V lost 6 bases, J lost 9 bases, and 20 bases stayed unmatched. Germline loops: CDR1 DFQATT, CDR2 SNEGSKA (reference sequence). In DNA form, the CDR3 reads TGCAGTGCCCAGGGACTAGCGGGACCTTCCTCGTGGCGAGGTGAGCAGTTCTTC. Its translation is CSAQGLAGPSSWRGEQFF.

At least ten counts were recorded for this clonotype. Here the CDR3 reads CASSLVIRDRGIPGYTF. The CDR3 coding sequence is TGTGCCAGCAGTTTGGTTATCCGGGACAGGGGTATTCCCGGCTACACCTTC. The rearrangement joins TRBV12-3 or TRBV12-4 to TRBJ1-2; 10 bases match TRBD1. Trimming at V came to 3 bases and at J to 8 bases, leaving 15 bases not matched to a gene. The CDR3 has 17 residues.

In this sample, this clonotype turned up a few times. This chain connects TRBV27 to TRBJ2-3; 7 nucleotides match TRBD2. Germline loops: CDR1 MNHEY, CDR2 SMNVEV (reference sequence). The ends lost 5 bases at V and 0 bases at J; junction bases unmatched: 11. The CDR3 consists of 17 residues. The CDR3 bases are TGTGCCAGCAGTCCCTCCCAGCTAGCGGTGAGCACAGATACGCAGTATTTT. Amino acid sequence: CASSPSQLAVSTDTQYF.

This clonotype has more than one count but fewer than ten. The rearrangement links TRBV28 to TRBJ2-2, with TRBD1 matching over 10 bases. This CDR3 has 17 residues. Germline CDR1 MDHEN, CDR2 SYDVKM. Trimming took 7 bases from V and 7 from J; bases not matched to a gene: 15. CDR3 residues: CASNWRDRGAVGGELFF. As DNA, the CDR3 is TGTGCCAGCAACTGGAGGGACAGGGGCGCCGTTGGCGGGGAGCTGTTTTTT.

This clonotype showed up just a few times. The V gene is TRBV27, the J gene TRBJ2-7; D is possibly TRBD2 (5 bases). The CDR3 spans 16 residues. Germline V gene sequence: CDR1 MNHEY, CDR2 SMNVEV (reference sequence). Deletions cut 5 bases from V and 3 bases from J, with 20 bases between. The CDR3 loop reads CASSPTPGNPLYEQYF. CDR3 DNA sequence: TGTGCCAGCAGTCCCACGCCCGGGAACCCTCTCTACGAGCAGTACTTC.